This T cell receptor beta chain appears in the sequencing data of a study of T and B cells in COVID-19 patients. Study results and caveats: CD4+, regulatory T cell, CD8+ and sorted SARS-CoV-2-responsive or tetramer+ T cells were not yet sequenced.

About this clonotype itself: The antigen remains undetermined.

There are 15 residues in the CDR3. V was cut by 5 bases and J by 10 bases, with 18 bases left in between. Germline V gene lookup returns CDR1 SGHDN and CDR2 FVKESK. TRB rearrangements were amplified by multiplex PCR with BIOMED2 TRB-A/B primers. From the multiplex PCR reads, TCRdb called clonotypes with MiXCR, one entry per CDR3 protein. The table lists several thousand distinct CDR3 sequences, 31% of them singletons. Blood genomic DNA input for TRB amplification was roughly 250-500 ng. The sequencing input was blood. The source of this sequence is a human donor with active COVID-19. The genes are TRBV14 and TRBJ1-6, with D perhaps matching TRBD1 (5 bases). The CDR3 DNA reads TGTGCCAGCAGCTATCTTGCGGGGGTGAGGTCACCCCTCCACTTT. Translated: CASSYLAGVRSPLHF.